Below are 9 T cell receptor beta chains sequenced from a single sample in a study of shared clonotypes between healthy human individuals. Sequencing used immunoSEQ multiplex PCR; TCRdb keeps in-frame clones, though not all of them. The profile shows hundreds of thousands of clones, about 80% of them singletons. Sequencing input: memory CD4+ T cells sorted from blood. Subset here: CD45RA-negative fraction. The receptor set was obtained from a woman in her 30s in good health.

This clone was observed at least ten times. The chain joins TRBV6-1 to TRBJ1-2, with no clear D. Germline CDR1 MNHNS, CDR2 SASEGT. V was cut by 10 bases and J by 3 bases, with 12 bases left in between. The CDR3 covers 12 residues. CDR3 sequence (DNA): TGTGCCATCCCCGGGCCTTACTATGGCTACACCTTC. It encodes CAIPGPYYGYTF.

This clone was counted once. This chain links TRBV2 with TRBJ2-2, with TRBD1 matching over 10 bases. CDR1 is SNHLY, CDR2 FYNNEI, per germline. The CDR3 runs 14 residues. After removal of 6 bases from V and 6 bases from J, the junction contained 4 bases not matched to a gene. Written as DNA, the CDR3 is TGTGCCAGCAGGGACAGGGGGGAAGCCGGGGAGCTGTTTTTT. This sequence encodes CASRDRGEAGELFF. The full variable domain, with the rest looked up from reference TRBV2 and TRBJ2-2, is EPEVTQTPSHQVTQMGQEVILRCVPISNHLYFYWYRQILGQKVEFLVSFYNNEISEKSEIFDDQFSVERPDGSNFTLKIRSTKLEDSAMYFCASRDRGEAGELFFGEGSRLTVL.

The rearrangement links TRBV28 to TRBJ1-1, with TRBD1 matching over 8 bases. Germline assignment: CDR1 MDHEN and CDR2 SYDVKM. CDR3 length equals 15 residues. V lost 6 bases to trimming and J lost 4 bases; unmatched junction nucleotides: 10. The CDR3 here is CASSLGRTGSTEAFF. CDR3 in DNA: TGTGCCAGCAGCCTGGGGCGGACAGGGAGCACTGAAGCTTTCTTT.

The genes are TRBV4-1 and TRBJ2-7; D remains unclear. The CDR3 extends over 17 amino acids. From germline, CDR1 is MGHRA and CDR2 YSYEKL. V was cut by 0 bases and J by 6 bases, with 21 bases left in between. The CDR3: CASSQDPKACQFCEQYF. The DNA for the CDR3 is TGCGCCAGCAGCCAAGACCCAAAAGCGTGTCAGTTCTGCGAGCAGTACTTC.

The gene calls are TRBV10-2 and TRBJ1-1; D may be TRBD1 (5 bases). Germline V gene data show CDR1 as WSHSY and CDR2 as SAAADI. CDR3 size: 16 residues. V dropped 4 bases and J dropped 4 bases, with 19 bases sitting between them. CDR3 amino acids: CASSGVAGLRGTEAFF. The CDR3 DNA is TGCGCCAGCAGTGGGGTTGCGGGACTACGGGGCACTGAAGCTTTCTTT.

The genes are TRBV19 and TRBJ1-5; 9 bases are shared with TRBD1. V lost 4 bases and J lost 5; bases outside the gene matches: 9. The CDR3 covers 16 residues. Germline-derived CDR1 and CDR2 are LNHDA and SQIVND (reference sequence). The CDR3 region is CASSRTAGQGYQPQHF. For the CDR3, the DNA is TGTGCCAGTAGTAGAACCGCGGGACAGGGCTATCAGCCCCAGCATTTT.

This clone was detected a few times. The V and J genes are TRBV6-4 and TRBJ2-1, with TRBD2 identical over 12 bases. CDR3 length: 15 residues. From germline, CDR1 is MRHNA and CDR2 SNTAGT. The ends lost 6 bases at V and 7 bases at J; junction bases unmatched: 7. The CDR3 loop is CASSQASGRGNEQFF. Written as DNA, the CDR3 is TGTGCCAGCAGCCAAGCTAGCGGGAGGGGAAATGAGCAGTTCTTC.

This clone appeared once. The rearrangement joins TRBV11-2 to TRBJ2-2; tentatively, D is TRBD2 (5 bases). This CDR3 has 17 amino acids. The V end lost 0 bases, the J end lost 2 bases, and 13 bases lay between the germline ends. CDR1 and CDR2 from the germline V gene are SGHAT and FQNNGV. CDR3 coding DNA: TGTGCCAGCAGCTTAGACCGCTGGACTCCAAACACCGGGGAGCTGTTTTTT. Encoded protein: CASSLDRWTPNTGELFF. The full variable domain, completed using reference TRBV11-2 and TRBJ2-2, is EAGVAQSPRYKIIEKRQSVAFWCNPISGHATLYWYQQILGQGPKLLIQFQNNGVVDDSQLPKDRFSAERLKGVDSTLKIQPAKLEDSAVYLCASSLDRWTPNTGELFFGEGSRLTVL.

This rearrangement joins TRBV28 to TRBJ2-4; the D gene is possibly TRBD1 (6 bases). The CDR3 is 15 amino acids. Trimming pared 6 bases from V and 4 bases from J, leaving 16 bases between. Germline CDR1 is MDHEN and CDR2 is SYDVKM. The CDR3 sequence is CASSPGTGLKNIQYF. As DNA, the CDR3 is TGTGCCAGCAGCCCAGGAACAGGGTTGAAAAACATTCAGTACTTC.